This TCR beta chain emerged from a study of T cell changes during pregnancy in multiple sclerosis. This CDR3 is 15 amino acids long. From germline, CDR1 is SGHVS and CDR2 FNYEAQ. V was cut by 5 bases and J by 0 bases, with 11 bases left in between. Here immunoSEQ multiplex PCR was the method, and the copy in TCRdb shows in-frame clones only, minus some. The sample consists of tens of thousands of clones, more than 85% of them appearing once. This sample comprised peripheral blood, obtained before pregnancy. The sequence was obtained from a female donor with multiple sclerosis, enrolled in a pregnancy study. This chain uses TRBV7-6 with TRBJ2-1; possibly TRBD2 for D (6 bases). The CDR3 nucleotides read TGTGCCAGCAGCCCTAGCGACAGCTCCTACAATGAGCAGTTCTTC. It yields the protein CASSPSDSSYNEQFF.